Following are 2 T cell receptor beta chains from one sample sequenced in a study of cytomegalovirus exposure and HLA in healthy donors. The assay was immunoSEQ multiplex PCR, and TCRdb's table has in-frame clones only and misses some. Of about 38,000 clones listed, 85% to 95% are singletons. The sequenced sample consisted of PBMCs. These receptors were taken from a man aged 18 to 30 in good health and CMV-seronegative.

J is TRBJ1-5 and V is TRBV18; D possibly corresponds to TRBD1 (5 bases). This CDR3 has 13 amino acids. Germline loops: CDR1 KGHSH, CDR2 LQKENI. The ends were cut back, 2 bases at V and 13 bases at J, with 15 bases in the middle. The CDR3 loop reads CASSPTRETGQHF. For the CDR3, the DNA is TGTGCCAGCTCACCAACCAGAGAAACAGGACAGCATTTT.

The rearrangement uses TRBV30 and TRBJ2-1; 12 bases line up with TRBD2. The CDR3 sequence is 15 residues long. The ends lost 0 bases at V and 4 bases at J; junction bases unmatched: 1. Germline assignment: CDR1 GTSNPN and CDR2 SVGIG (reference sequence). CDR3: CAWSVGLAGYNEQFF. The CDR3 DNA is TGTGCCTGGAGTGTCGGACTAGCGGGGTACAATGAGCAGTTCTTC.